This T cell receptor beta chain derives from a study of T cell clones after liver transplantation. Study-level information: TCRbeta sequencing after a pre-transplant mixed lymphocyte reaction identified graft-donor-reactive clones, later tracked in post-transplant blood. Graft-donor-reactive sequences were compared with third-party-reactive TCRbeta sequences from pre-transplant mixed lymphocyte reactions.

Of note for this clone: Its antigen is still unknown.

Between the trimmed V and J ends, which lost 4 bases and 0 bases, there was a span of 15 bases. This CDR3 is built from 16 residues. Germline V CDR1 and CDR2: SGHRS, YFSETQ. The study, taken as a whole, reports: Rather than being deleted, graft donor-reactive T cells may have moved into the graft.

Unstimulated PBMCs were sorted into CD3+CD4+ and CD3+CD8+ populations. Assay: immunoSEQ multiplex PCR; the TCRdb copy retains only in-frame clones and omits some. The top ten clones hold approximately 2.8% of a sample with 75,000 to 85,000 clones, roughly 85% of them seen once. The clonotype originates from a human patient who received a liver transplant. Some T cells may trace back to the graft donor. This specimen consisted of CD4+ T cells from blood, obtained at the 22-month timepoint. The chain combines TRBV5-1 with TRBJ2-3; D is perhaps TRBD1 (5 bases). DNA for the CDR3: TGCGCCAGCAGCCAGGGTGTGGGCCCTAGCACAGATACGCAGTATTTT. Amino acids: CASSQGVGPSTDTQYF.